Below, 10 T cell receptor beta chains from the same sample are listed, as sequenced in a study of tumor-infiltrating lymphocytes in oesophageal squamous cell carcinoma. TCRdb redid the calling of the PCR reads with MiXCR, one entry per CDR3 protein. The data show roughly 12,000 distinct CDR3 sequences, 45% to 70% seen once. Sequenced: esophageal tumor tissue. Every receptor here comes from a female donor with esophageal squamous cell carcinoma.

The chain couples TRBV7-2 to TRBJ2-4; TRBD2 agrees at 13 bases. With the DNA end fitting TRBJ2-5 better, the J assignment may be wrong. CDR3 length equals 16 residues. The V gene's germline CDR1 is SGHTA and CDR2 FQGNSA. CDR3 coding DNA: TGTGCCAGCAGCCTCGGACTAGCGGGAGATCAAGAGACCCAGTACTTC. Its translation is CASSLGLAGDQETQYF.

The chain employs TRBV7-6 and TRBJ2-5, with a tentative D call TRBD2 (7 bases). The assigned J gene may be wrong: the sequence end matches TRBJ2-7 better. The CDR3 is made up of 17 amino acids. Germline V lookup: CDR1 SGHVS, CDR2 FNYEAQ. This CDR3 reads CASSLAVGGALLYEQYF. CDR3 sequence (DNA): TGTGCCAGCAGCTTAGCGGTAGGGGGGGCCCTTCTGTACGAGCAGTACTTC.

The sample holds one count of this clonotype. The chain combines TRBV7-3 with TRBJ2-5; tentative D call: TRBD1 (7 bases). The J call may be mistaken, given a closer DNA end match to TRBJ2-6. Germline V CDR1 and CDR2: SGHTA, FQGTGA. This CDR3 has 18 amino acids. CDR3 nucleotide sequence: TGTGCCAGCAGCCAGGGGGGCTCTTTCTCGGCGGGGGCCAACGTCCTGACTTTC. The encoded protein is CASSQGGSFSAGANVLTF.

This chain joins TRBV7-3 and TRBJ2-5, with D hard to call. The end of the DNA is better explained by TRBJ2-1, so the J call may be wrong. The CDR3 has 14 residues. From germline, CDR1 is SGHTA and CDR2 FQGTGA. The CDR3 DNA reads TGTGCCAGCAGCTCTGCTGCCATGGGCGATGAGCAGTTCTTC. This translates into CASSSAAMGDEQFF.

J is TRBJ2-4 and V is TRBV27; the match to TRBD1 covers 7 bases. Judging by the DNA end, TRBJ2-1 fits better; the J call may be wrong. Germline loops: CDR1 MNHEY, CDR2 SMNVEV (reference sequence). This CDR3 region has 11 residues. The DNA of the CDR3 is TGTGCCAGCAGGACAGGGTATGAGCAGTTCTTC. The encoded protein is CASRTGYEQFF.

This clonotype occurred a few times. V and J are TRBV10-1 and TRBJ2-4; 11 nucleotides align to TRBD2. Per the germline V gene, CDR1 is WNHNN and CDR2 is SYGVQD (reference sequence). This CDR3 contains 15 residues. Unmatched junction bases numbered 13, after V lost 5 bases and J lost 13 bases. CDR3: CASSPLAGGPKEQYF. For the CDR3, the DNA is TGCGCCAGCAGTCCTTTAGCGGGAGGGCCGAAGGAGCAGTACTTC.

This clonotype was detected only once. V gene TRBV7-2 combines with J gene TRBJ2-5; D might be TRBD1 (5 bases). The J call may be in error: the DNA end matches TRBJ2-7 better. Germline assignment: CDR1 SGHTA and CDR2 FQGNSA. The CDR3 is 15 amino acids. In nucleotides, the CDR3 is TGTGCCAGCAGCTCTTTCAGGACATCAGCCTACGAGCAGTACTTC. This encodes CASSSFRTSAYEQYF.

This sequence joins TRBV10-3 and TRBJ2-5; D is uncertain. The better agreement between TRBJ2-1 and the DNA end casts doubt on the J call. Germline CDR1 is ENHRY and CDR2 is SYGVKD. CDR3 length: 13 amino acids. The DNA of the CDR3 is TGTGCCATCAGTGCAAGGCTACAAGAGACCCAGTTCTTC. Translating it yields CAISARLQETQFF.

The chain combines TRBV7-3 with TRBJ2-7; the match to TRBD1 covers 7 bases. The germline V gene has CDR1 SGHTA and CDR2 FQGTGA. V was pared by 2 bases and J by 3 bases, with 10 bases of the junction left unmatched. The CDR3 runs 16 residues. As DNA, the CDR3 is TGTGCCAGCAGCTTAGGTGCCGAGACAGGGTTCTACGAGCAGTACTTC. Translation: CASSLGAETGFYEQYF.

The rearrangement uses TRBV7-8 and TRBJ1-4, with D unresolved. Germline V gene sequence: CDR1 SGHVS, CDR2 FQNEAQ. The V end lost 3 bases, the J end lost 6 bases, and 5 bases lay between the germline ends. CDR3 size: 12 residues. This CDR3 is CASSFEYEKLFF. CDR3 nucleotides: TGTGCCAGCAGCTTTGAGTATGAAAAACTGTTTTTT.